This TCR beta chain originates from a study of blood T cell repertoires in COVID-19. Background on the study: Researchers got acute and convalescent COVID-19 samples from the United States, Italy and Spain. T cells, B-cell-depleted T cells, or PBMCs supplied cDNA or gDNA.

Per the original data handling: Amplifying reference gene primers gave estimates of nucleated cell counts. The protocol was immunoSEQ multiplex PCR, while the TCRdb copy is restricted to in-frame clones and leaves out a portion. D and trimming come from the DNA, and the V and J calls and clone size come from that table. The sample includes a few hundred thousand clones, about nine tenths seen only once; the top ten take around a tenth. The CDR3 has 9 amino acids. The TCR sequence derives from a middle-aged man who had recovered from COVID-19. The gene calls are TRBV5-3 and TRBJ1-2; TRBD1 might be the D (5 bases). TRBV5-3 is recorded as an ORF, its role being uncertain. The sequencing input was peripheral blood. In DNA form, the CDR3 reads TGTTCAAAGAAGGGGGGCTACACCTTC. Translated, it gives CSKKGGYTF.